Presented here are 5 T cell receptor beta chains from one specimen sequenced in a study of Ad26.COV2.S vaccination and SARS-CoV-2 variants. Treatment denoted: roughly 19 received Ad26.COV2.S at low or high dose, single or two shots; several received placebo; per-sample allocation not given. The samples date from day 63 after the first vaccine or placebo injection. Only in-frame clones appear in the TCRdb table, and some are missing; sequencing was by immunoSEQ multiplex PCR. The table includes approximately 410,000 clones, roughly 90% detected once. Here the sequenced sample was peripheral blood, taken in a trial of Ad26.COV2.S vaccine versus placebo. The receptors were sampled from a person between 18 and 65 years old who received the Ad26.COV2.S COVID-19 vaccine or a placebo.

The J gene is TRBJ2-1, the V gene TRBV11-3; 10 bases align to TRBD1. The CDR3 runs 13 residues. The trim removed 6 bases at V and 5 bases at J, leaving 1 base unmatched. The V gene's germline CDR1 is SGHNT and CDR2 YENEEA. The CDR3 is CASRGTGDNEQFF. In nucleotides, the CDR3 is TGTGCCAGCAGAGGGACAGGGGACAATGAGCAGTTCTTC.

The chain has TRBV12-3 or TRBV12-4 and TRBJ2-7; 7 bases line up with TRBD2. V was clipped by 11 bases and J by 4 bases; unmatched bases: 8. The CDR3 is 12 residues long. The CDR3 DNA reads TGTGCCTCCATGGGAGGGGCGTACGAGCAGTACTTC. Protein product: CASMGGAYEQYF.

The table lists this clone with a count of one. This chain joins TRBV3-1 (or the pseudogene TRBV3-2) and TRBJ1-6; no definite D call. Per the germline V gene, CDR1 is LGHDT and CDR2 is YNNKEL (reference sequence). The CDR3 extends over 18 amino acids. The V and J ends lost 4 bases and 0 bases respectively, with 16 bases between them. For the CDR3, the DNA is TGTGCCAGCAGCCTGGGTACCGGGATTAGCTCCTATAATTCACCCCTCCACTTT. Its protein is CASSLGTGISSYNSPLHF.

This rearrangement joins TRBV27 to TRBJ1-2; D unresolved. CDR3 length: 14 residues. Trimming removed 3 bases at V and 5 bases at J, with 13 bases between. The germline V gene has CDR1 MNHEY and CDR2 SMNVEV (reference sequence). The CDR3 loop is CASSLTRSWYGYTF. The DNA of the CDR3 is TGTGCCAGCAGTTTGACACGGTCTTGGTATGGCTACACCTTC.

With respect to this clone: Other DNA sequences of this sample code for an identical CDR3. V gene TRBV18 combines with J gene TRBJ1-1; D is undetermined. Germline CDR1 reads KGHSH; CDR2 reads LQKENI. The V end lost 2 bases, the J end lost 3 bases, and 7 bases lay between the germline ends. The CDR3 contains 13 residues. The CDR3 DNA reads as TGTGCCAGCTCACCATTGAGGGACACTGAAGCTTTCTTT. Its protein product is CASSPLRDTEAFF.